This TCR beta chain was captured in a study of blood T cell repertoires in COVID-19. The CDR3 has 15 residues. Germline V gene lookup returns CDR1 MNHEY and CDR2 SVGAGI. Germline trimming cut 10 bases from V and 4 bases from J; bases unmatched to any gene: 13. Participants came from about 23 US areas, aged roughly 18 to 100 years. Per the study methods: Reference gene primers were amplified, and this amplification served to estimate nucleated cell counts. Some clones are missing from TCRdb's copy, which holds only in-frame ones; the method was immunoSEQ multiplex PCR. V, J and clone size reflect that table, while D and trimming were determined from the DNA. The sample comprises approximately 220,000 clones, roughly four fifths of which are singletons, and about 4.8% rests with the top ten.

Input material: PBMCs or T cells enriched from blood (not recorded which). The chain carries TRBV6-5 and TRBJ2-1, with TRBD2 matching over 7 bases. The TCR originated in a woman in her fifties or sixties who had been exposed to COVID-19. The CDR3 DNA follows: TGTGCCACCGACCAGTGGGGGGGGTATTACAATGAGCAGTTCTTC. Amino acids: CATDQWGGYYNEQFF.